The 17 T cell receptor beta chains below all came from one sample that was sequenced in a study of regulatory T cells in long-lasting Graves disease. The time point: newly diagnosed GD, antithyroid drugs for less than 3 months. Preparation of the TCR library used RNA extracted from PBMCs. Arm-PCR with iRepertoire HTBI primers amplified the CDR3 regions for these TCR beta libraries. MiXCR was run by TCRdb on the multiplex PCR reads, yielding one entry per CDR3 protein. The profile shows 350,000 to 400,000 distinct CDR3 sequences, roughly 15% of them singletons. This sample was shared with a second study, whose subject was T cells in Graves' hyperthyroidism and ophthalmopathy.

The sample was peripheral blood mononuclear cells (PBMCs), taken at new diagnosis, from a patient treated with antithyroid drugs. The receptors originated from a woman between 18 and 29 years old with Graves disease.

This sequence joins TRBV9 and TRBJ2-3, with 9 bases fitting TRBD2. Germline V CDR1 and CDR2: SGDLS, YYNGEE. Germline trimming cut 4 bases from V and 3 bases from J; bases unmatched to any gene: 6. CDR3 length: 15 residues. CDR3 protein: CASSLSGSLTDTQYF. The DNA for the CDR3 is TGTGCCAGCAGCCTTAGCGGGAGTTTGACAGATACGCAGTATTTT.

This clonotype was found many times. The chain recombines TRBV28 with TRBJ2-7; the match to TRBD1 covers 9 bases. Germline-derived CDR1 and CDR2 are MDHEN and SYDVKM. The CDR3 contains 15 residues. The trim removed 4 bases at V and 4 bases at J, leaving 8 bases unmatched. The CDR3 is CASSSQGAGGYEQYF. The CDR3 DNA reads TGTGCCAGCAGTTCACAGGGGGCAGGGGGTTACGAGCAGTACTTC.

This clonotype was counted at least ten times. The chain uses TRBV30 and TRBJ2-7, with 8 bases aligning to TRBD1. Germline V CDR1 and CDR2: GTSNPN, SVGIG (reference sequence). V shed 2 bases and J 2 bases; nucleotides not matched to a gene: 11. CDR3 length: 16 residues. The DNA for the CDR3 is TGTGCCTGGAGTTCTCCTCGGGCAGGGGGCACCTACGAGCAGTACTTC. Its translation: CAWSSPRAGGTYEQYF.

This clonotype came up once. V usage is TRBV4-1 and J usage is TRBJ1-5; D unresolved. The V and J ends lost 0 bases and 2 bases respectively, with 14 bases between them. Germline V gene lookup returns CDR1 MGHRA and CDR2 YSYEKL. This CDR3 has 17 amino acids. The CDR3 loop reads CASSQDIREKGNQPQHF. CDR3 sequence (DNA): TGCGCCAGCAGCCAAGATATAAGGGAAAAGGGCAATCAGCCCCAGCATTTT.

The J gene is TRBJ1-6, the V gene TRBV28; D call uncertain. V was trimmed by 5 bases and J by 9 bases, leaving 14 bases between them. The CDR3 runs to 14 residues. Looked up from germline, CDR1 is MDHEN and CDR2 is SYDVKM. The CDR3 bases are TGTGCCAGCAGTCCCGGGCCCCTGAGTTCACCCCTCCACTTT. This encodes CASSPGPLSSPLHF.

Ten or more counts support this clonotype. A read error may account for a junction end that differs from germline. CDR3 in amino acids: CASSPRRGTGETQYF. The CDR3 nucleotides read TGTGCTAGCAGCCCCCGACGAGGGACAGGGGAGACCCAGTACTTC. The genes are TRBV7-7 and TRBJ2-5, with 9 bases aligning to TRBD1. Germline V gene data show CDR1 as SSHAT and CDR2 as FNYEAQ (reference sequence). The CDR3 contains 15 residues.

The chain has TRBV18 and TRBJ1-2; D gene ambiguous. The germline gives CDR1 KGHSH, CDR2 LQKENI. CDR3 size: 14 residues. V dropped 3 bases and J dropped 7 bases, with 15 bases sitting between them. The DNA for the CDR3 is TGTGCCAGCTCACCGGATGAAGGGATCGGTGGCTACACCTTC. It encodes CASSPDEGIGGYTF.

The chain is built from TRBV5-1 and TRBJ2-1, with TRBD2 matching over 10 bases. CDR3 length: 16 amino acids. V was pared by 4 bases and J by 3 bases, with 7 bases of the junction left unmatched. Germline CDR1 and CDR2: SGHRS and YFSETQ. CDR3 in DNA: TGCGCCAGCAGCCTCCGGACTAGCGGATTCTACAATGAGCAGTTCTTC. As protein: CASSLRTSGFYNEQFF.

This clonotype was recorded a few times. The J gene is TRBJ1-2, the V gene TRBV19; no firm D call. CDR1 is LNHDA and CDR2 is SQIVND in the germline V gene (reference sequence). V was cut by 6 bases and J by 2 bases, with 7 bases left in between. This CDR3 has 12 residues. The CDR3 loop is CASSQTNYGYTF. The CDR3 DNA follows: TGTGCCAGTAGCCAGACCAACTATGGCTACACCTTC.

The CDR3 loop is CASSLTGTAMNTEAFF. In DNA form, the CDR3 reads TGTGCCAGCAGCCTAACCGGGACAGCCATGAACACTGAAGCTTTCTTT. V usage is TRBV7-2 and J usage is TRBJ1-1; 7 bases fit TRBD1. V dropped 5 bases and J dropped 0; count of bases not matched to a gene: 9. CDR1 is SGHTA, CDR2 FQGNSA, per germline. The CDR3 consists of 16 residues.

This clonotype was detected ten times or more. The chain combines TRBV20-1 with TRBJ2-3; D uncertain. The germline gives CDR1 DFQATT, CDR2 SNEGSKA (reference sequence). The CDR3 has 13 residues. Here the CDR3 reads CSPRALGMNTQYF. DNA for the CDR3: TGCAGCCCAAGGGCCTTGGGGATGAATACGCAGTATTTT.

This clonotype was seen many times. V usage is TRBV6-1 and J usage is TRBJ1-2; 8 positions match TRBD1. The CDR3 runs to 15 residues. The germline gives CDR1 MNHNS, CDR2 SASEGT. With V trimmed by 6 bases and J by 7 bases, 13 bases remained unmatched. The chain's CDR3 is CASRDGQGSLPGYTF. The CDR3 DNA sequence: TGTGCCAGCAGGGATGGACAGGGATCTCTGCCTGGCTACACCTTC.

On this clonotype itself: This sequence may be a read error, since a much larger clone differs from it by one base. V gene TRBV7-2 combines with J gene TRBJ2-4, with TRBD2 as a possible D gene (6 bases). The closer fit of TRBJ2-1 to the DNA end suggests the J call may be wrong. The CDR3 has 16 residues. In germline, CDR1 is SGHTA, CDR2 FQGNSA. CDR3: CASSLWVGTANNDQFF. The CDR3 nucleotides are TGTGCCAGCAGCTTATGGGTAGGGACTGCTAACAATGATCAGTTCTTC.

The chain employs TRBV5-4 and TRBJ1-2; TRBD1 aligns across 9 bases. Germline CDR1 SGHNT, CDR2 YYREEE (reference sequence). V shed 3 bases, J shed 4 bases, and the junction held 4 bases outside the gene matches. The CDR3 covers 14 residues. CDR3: CASSSRTGVYGYTF. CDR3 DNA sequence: TGTGCCAGCAGCTCCAGGACAGGGGTCTATGGCTACACCTTC. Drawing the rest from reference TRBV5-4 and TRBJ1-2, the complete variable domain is ETGVTQSPTHLIKTRGQQVTLRCSSQSGHNTVSWYQQALGQGPQFIFQYYREEENGRGNFPPRFSGLQFPNYSSELNVNALELDDSALYLCASSSRTGVYGYTFGSGTRLTVV.

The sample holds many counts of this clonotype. The CDR3 bases are TGTGCCAGCAGCGCAGAAGGGGCTCTCACTGAAGCTTTCTTT. Translation gives CASSAEGALTEAFF. The chain links TRBV7-9 to TRBJ1-1; TRBD1 is a possible D gene (5 bases). Trimming took off 5 bases at V and 4 bases at J, with 14 bases between the two ends. The CDR3 covers 14 residues. Per germline, CDR1 SEHNR and CDR2 FQNEAQ (reference sequence). Full variable domain (outside the CDR3, taken from reference TRBV7-9 and TRBJ1-1): DTGVSQNPRHKITKRGQNVTFRCDPISEHNRLYWYRQTLGQGPEFLTYFQNEAQLEKSRLLSDRFSAERPKGSFSTLEIQRTEQGDSAMYLCASSAEGALTEAFFGQGTRLTVV.

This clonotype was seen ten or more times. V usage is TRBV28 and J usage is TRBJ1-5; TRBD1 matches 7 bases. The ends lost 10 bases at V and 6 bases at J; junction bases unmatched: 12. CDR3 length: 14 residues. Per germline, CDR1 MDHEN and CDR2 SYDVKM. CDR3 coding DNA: TGTGCCACCACGACAGGGACGGGAAGTCAGCCCCAGCATTTT. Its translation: CATTTGTGSQPQHF.

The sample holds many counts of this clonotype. CDR3 DNA: TGCAGTGCCAGACAGGGAGGTATCGGGGAGCTGTTTTTT. It yields the protein CSARQGGIGELFF. The rearrangement links TRBV20-1 to TRBJ2-2; maybe TRBD1 (7 bases). Trimming took off 6 bases at V and 7 bases at J, with 15 bases between the two ends. Germline V gene sequence: CDR1 DFQATT, CDR2 SNEGSKA (reference sequence). The CDR3 is 13 residues long.